Sequencing of this T cell receptor (beta chain) was carried out in a study of T cell clonotyping in hematopoietic cell transplantation. The CDR3 is 15 residues long. Trimming removed 8 bases from V and 2 bases from J, with 19 bases in between. In germline, CDR1 is MNHEY, CDR2 SVGAGI. A note on this clone: Its target is unknown.

The study's findings and limits: At the given depth, recipient repertoires were over 95% de novo clonotypes.

Generated by immunoSEQ multiplex PCR, the TCRdb table keeps only in-frame clones and is missing some. The table includes 5,200 or so clones, roughly 89% detected once. Source: peripheral blood mononuclear cells, taken 100 days after allogeneic stem cell transplant. This TCR came from a male patient aged 70 to 80 who had an allogeneic stem cell transplant from an unrelated donor, so T cells may come from the graft donor. Some clones in this sample may be carry-over from other donors' samples. The rearrangement links TRBV6-5 to TRBJ2-7, with a tentative D call TRBD2 (6 bases). CDR3 sequence: CASWGGPPRTYEQYF. Written as DNA, the CDR3 is TGTGCCAGCTGGGGAGGCCCTCCCAGAACCTACGAGCAGTACTTC.